The sequence of this TCR beta chain was determined in a study of T-cell memory formation after mild COVID-19. Looking at the study overall: Largely, the TCR clusters proved donor specific.

Study findings and constraints: Contracting clones, day 15 to 85, had balanced CD4/CD8, and later expanders favored CD4+. Largely, contracting CD4+ clones fell within CM and EM, and contracting CD8+ clones within EMRA. Some clones that responded turned up in pre-infection memory, which suggests that cross-reactive memory joined in.

In the case of this clonotype: Its antigen is as yet unknown.

TCRdb recomputed calls from the 5' RACE reads with MiXCR, one row per CDR3 protein. The sample has under 250,000 distinct CDR3 sequences, 15% seen once. The receptor comes from an adult woman who had mild COVID-19 (a few samples of this study predate the infection). Cell type and time point are not known. The sequencing sample was made of PBMCs or a T cell subset sorted from them (not recorded which).

CDR3 DNA: TGTGCCAGCAGCGAGGGAGGGATTAGTGAAAAACTGTTTTTT. Protein product: CASSEGGISEKLFF. The V gene is TRBV6-1, the J gene TRBJ1-4; no definite D call. Trimming left V 6 bases short and J 7 bases short, with 15 bases between. CDR1 and CDR2 (germline): MNHNS, SASEGT. The CDR3 is 14 residues long.